The clone carrying this T cell receptor (beta chain) was detected only once. What it recognizes is unknown. Primed by a sample-barcoded 5' primer and a J-beta primer mix, a second PCR proceeded for 7 to 11 cycles. TCRdb used MiXCR to reprocess the 5' RACE reads, holding one entry per CDR3 protein. Among some 940,000 distinct CDR3 sequences listed, 25% to 30% were seen once. Trimming took 2 bases from V and 3 from J, leaving 11 bases between them. The CDR3 length is 15 residues. Germline V CDR1 and CDR2: LGHNA, YNFKEQ. Each sample yielded at least 5 micrograms of PBMC total RNA. This specimen comes from a study of blood T cells in healthy people across ages. Study conclusions and caveats: Diversity estimates from one million T cells were considered underestimates. Naive T cell percentage and TCR beta diversity correlated strongly.

The data also belong to a second study, concerning T cells of mothers and their children. According to that study: Addition of sample barcodes and 2-4 random nucleotides occurred through the M1S primer of the second PCR.

Input material: blood. The V call is TRBV4-2, the J call TRBJ2-1; tentatively, D is TRBD2 (6 bases). This sequence was found in a woman aged 35 to 49 in good health. In nucleotides, the CDR3 is TGTGCCAGCAGCCAAAATTTCGGGGGCTACAATGAGCAGTTCTTC. It translates to CASSQNFGGYNEQFF.